This T cell receptor beta chain was profiled in a study of T cell changes during pregnancy in multiple sclerosis. This clone came up once. Germline V CDR1 and CDR2: LNHDA, SQIVND (reference sequence). CDR3 length equals 13 residues. V dropped 5 bases and J dropped 3 bases, with 11 bases sitting between them. Libraries were prepared by immunoSEQ multiplex PCR; TCRdb keeps only in-frame clonotypes and omits some of them. The sample has 85,000 to 100,000 clones, around 94% seen once. This clonotype was sampled from a female donor with multiple sclerosis, enrolled in a pregnancy study. Sequenced here: peripheral blood, sampled in the first trimester of pregnancy. The chain joins TRBV19 to TRBJ2-7, with D uncertain. CDR3 DNA: TGTGCCAGTAGTCTGGTTTCGGGCTACGAGCAGTACTTC. It is translated as CASSLVSGYEQYF.